The 24 T cell receptor beta chains below were found in one sample sequenced in a study of shared clonotypes between healthy human individuals. Sequenced by immunoSEQ multiplex PCR; TCRdb stores in-frame clones only, minus some. The sample lists 950,000 to 1,100,000 clones; around 74% were seen once. Sequenced: memory CD4+ T cells sorted from blood. Subset indicated: CD45RA-negative fraction. The source is a man younger than 35 in good health.

The CDR3 spells CASSQGPGRTYEQYF. DNA of the CDR3: TGTGCCAGCAGCCAAGGTCCCGGCCGAACCTACGAGCAGTACTTC. J is TRBJ2-7 and V is TRBV14, with D uncertain. Per germline, CDR1 SGHDN and CDR2 FVKESK. V dropped 1 base and J dropped 2 bases, with 12 bases sitting between them. This CDR3 region has 15 residues.

About this clone: Being one base from a much bigger clone, this may be a read error. This sample also contains other DNA sequences that code for the same CDR3. The rearrangement uses TRBV5-1 and TRBJ2-7; D may be TRBD2 (6 bases). Trimming left V 0 bases short and J 0 bases short, with 7 bases between. There are 14 residues in the CDR3. The germline gives CDR1 SGHRS, CDR2 YFSETQ. The CDR3 sequence is CASSLAGGSYEQYF. The CDR3 nucleotides are TGCGCCAGCAGCTTGGCCGGGGGCTCCTACGAGCAGTACTTC.

The V gene is TRBV5-1, the J gene TRBJ2-3, with 11 bases aligning to TRBD2. Trimming removed 4 bases from V and 8 bases from J; junction bases left unmatched: 0. The CDR3 runs to 12 residues. Germline loops: CDR1 SGHRS, CDR2 YFSETQ. CDR3 residues: CASSGTSGTQYF. CDR3 nucleotide sequence: TGCGCCAGCAGCGGGACTAGCGGTACGCAGTATTTT. Full variable domain (rest looked up from reference TRBV5-1 and TRBJ2-3): KAGVTQTPRYLIKTRGQQVTLSCSPISGHRSVSWYQQTPGQGLQFLFEYFSETQRNKGNFPGRFSGRQFSNSRSEMNVSTLELGDSALYLCASSGTSGTQYFGPGTRLTVL.

V gene TRBV7-9 combines with J gene TRBJ1-1; D gene ambiguous. The CDR3 is 14 residues long. Germline V CDR1 and CDR2: SEHNR, FQNEAQ (reference sequence). V lost 7 bases and J lost 2, with 14 bases in between. In DNA form, the CDR3 reads TGTGCCAGCAACGCTGTTGCGGTTAACACTGAAGCTTTCTTT. Translated, it gives CASNAVAVNTEAFF.

The table lists this clone with a few counts. The gene calls are TRBV21-1 and TRBJ1-6; TRBD1, the table's D call, was not compared with the DNA. TRBV21-1 is shown as a pseudogene. The CDR3 sequence is 16 residues long. For the CDR3, the DNA is TGTGCCAGCAGCAACAGGATATGCAGGGGTGGCTCACCCCTCCACTTT. Translated, it gives CASSNRICRGGSPLHF.

This sequence joins TRBV10-3 and TRBJ1-6; 9 bases agree with TRBD1. Germline loops: CDR1 ENHRY, CDR2 SYGVKD. The CDR3 is made up of 14 amino acids. J gave up 15 bases and V 2 bases, and 8 bases lay outside the gene matches. CDR3 sequence: CAISEGTGNAGLHF. The CDR3 coding sequence is TGTGCCATCAGTGAGGGGACAGGGAACGCAGGCCTCCACTTT.

The chain combines TRBV19 with TRBJ2-5; D is tentatively TRBD1 or TRBD2 (6 bases each). The CDR3 length is 15 residues. Germline CDR1 is LNHDA and CDR2 is SQIVND (reference sequence). Trimming took 3 bases from V and 5 from J, leaving 16 bases between them. The CDR3 region is CASSIGGAAGETQYF. The CDR3 DNA follows: TGTGCCAGTAGTATCGGGGGCGCGGCGGGGGAGACCCAGTACTTC.

The chain employs TRBV28 and TRBJ1-5; weak D call: TRBD1 (6 bases). This CDR3 has 15 residues. Trimming shortened V by 6 bases and J by 11 bases, and 23 bases separated the two germline ends. Per germline, CDR1 MDHEN and CDR2 SYDVKM. CDR3 in amino acids: CASREIGGPSGAQHF. The CDR3, as DNA: TGTGCCAGCAGGGAAATTGGGGGCCCCTCTGGGGCCCAGCATTTT.

This clone has only a few counts. The V call is TRBV5-1, the J call TRBJ2-2; 8 nucleotides match TRBD1. Germline CDR1 reads SGHRS; CDR2 reads YFSETQ. J lost 6 bases, V lost 1 base, and 8 bases had no gene match. This CDR3 comprises 16 residues. CDR3 coding DNA: TGCGCCAGCAGCTTGACTCAGGGGGCTGAGGCCGGGGAGCTGTTTTTT. Protein: CASSLTQGAEAGELFF.

In this sample, this clone turned up once. This chain joins TRBV19 and TRBJ1-6; 7 nucleotides agree with TRBD1. Unmatched junction bases numbered 10, after V lost 7 bases and J lost 10 bases. The germline V gene has CDR1 LNHDA and CDR2 SQIVND (reference sequence). CDR3 length: 14 amino acids. CDR3 residues: CASTDRETASPLHF. CDR3 bases: TGTGCCAGTACTGACAGGGAGACCGCGTCACCCCTCCACTTT.

In DNA, the CDR3 is TGTGCCAGCAGCGACATAGGACAGAACACTGAAGCTTTCTTT. Amino acids: CASSDIGQNTEAFF. The chain uses TRBV5-5 and TRBJ1-1, with D possibly matching TRBD1 (5 bases). Between the trimmed V and J ends, which lost 4 bases and 1 base, there was a span of 11 bases. Germline CDR1 is SGHKS and CDR2 is YYEKEE (reference sequence). This CDR3 contains 14 residues. The whole variable domain, remainder taken from reference TRBV5-5 and TRBJ1-1, is DAGVTQSPTHLIKTRGQQVTLRCSPISGHKSVSWYQQVLGQGPQFIFQYYEKEERGRGNFPDRFSARQFPNYSSELNVNALLLGDSALYLCASSDIGQNTEAFFGQGTRLTVV.

The chain combines TRBV7-2 with TRBJ1-1; 8 bases agree with TRBD1. The CDR3 has 15 residues. The J segment lost 5 bases and the V segment lost 4 bases, leaving 9 bases of the junction unmatched. The germline V gene has CDR1 SGHTA and CDR2 FQGNSA. Here the CDR3 reads CASSWGDRRETEAFF. The CDR3 coding sequence is TGTGCCAGCAGCTGGGGGGACAGGCGGGAAACTGAAGCTTTCTTT.

This clone turned up a few times. V and J are TRBV30 and TRBJ1-5; the D is unclear. Germline V gene data show CDR1 as GTSNPN and CDR2 as SVGIG (reference sequence). The CDR3 contains 13 residues. V gave up 3 bases and J gave up 6 bases, with 12 bases separating them. The CDR3 region has the DNA TGTGCCTGGAGCGTCGGTTATGGTCAGCCCCAGCATTTT. It specifies CAWSVGYGQPQHF.

This clone turned up a few times. CDR3 residues: CASSPGQIANTGELFF. The CDR3, as DNA: TGTGCCAGCTCACCCGGACAGATAGCGAACACCGGGGAGCTGTTTTTT. The chain employs TRBV18 and TRBJ2-2, with D possibly matching TRBD1 (6 bases). CDR3 size: 16 residues. CDR1 KGHSH and CDR2 LQKENI come from the germline V gene. V was clipped by 3 bases and J by 0 bases, with 11 bases between them.

This clone appeared once. The chain carries TRBV30 and TRBJ1-4, with 7 bases fitting TRBD1. The germline CDR1 and CDR2 sequences are GTSNPN and SVGIG (reference sequence). The CDR3 runs to 14 residues. V dropped 3 bases and J dropped 7; count of bases not matched to a gene: 8. The CDR3 region is CAWSQGQVREKLFF. CDR3 DNA sequence: TGTGCCTGGAGCCAAGGACAGGTGCGTGAAAAACTGTTTTTT.

The CDR3 sequence is CASSRTVGRRELFF. The DNA of the CDR3 is TGTGCCAGCAGCCGGACAGTTGGACGTAGGGAGCTGTTTTTT. The rearrangement uses TRBV5-6 and TRBJ2-2; possible D gene TRBD1, 6 bases. Germline CDR1 reads SGHDT; CDR2 reads YYEEEE. V was clipped by 4 bases and J by 9 bases, with 16 bases between them. CDR3 size: 14 residues.

Details on this clone: Other DNA sequences in the same sample also yield this CDR3. J is TRBJ1-3 and V is TRBV4-1, with 8 bases matching TRBD1. Germline lookup yields CDR1 MGHRA and CDR2 YSYEKL. This CDR3 contains 14 residues. J gave up 4 bases and V 1 base, and 0 bases lay outside the gene matches. CDR3 sequence reads: CASSQGTGGNTIYF. In nucleotides, the CDR3 is TGCGCCAGCAGCCAAGGGACAGGGGGAAACACCATATATTTT.

This chain uses TRBV7-9 with TRBJ1-5; D is possibly TRBD1 (6 bases). CDR1 is SEHNR and CDR2 is FQNEAQ in the germline V gene (reference sequence). The CDR3 extends over 17 amino acids. Trimming shortened V by 0 bases and J by 0 bases, and 12 bases separated the two germline ends. CDR3 sequence reads: CASSLAGRGNSNQPQHF. CDR3 bases: TGTGCCAGCAGCTTAGCGGGCAGGGGCAATAGCAATCAGCCCCAGCATTTT.

V gene TRBV7-2 combines with J gene TRBJ2-5; 9 positions match TRBD2. Germline loops: CDR1 SGHTA, CDR2 FQGNSA. The length of the CDR3 is 13 residues. Trimming took 5 bases from V and 5 from J; bases not matched to a gene: 3. The CDR3 sequence is CASSVAGGETQYF. In nucleotides, the CDR3 is TGTGCCAGCAGCGTCGCGGGGGGGGAGACCCAGTACTTC.

This clone occurred once. The genes are TRBV10-2 and TRBJ1-5; tentative D call: TRBD1 (5 bases). CDR3 length: 14 amino acids. The germline V and J ends were trimmed by 4 bases and 4 bases, with 11 bases remaining between them. Germline CDR1 WSHSY, CDR2 SAAADI. This CDR3 is CASSVRDLNQPQHF. The CDR3 DNA is TGCGCCAGCAGTGTCAGGGACCTAAATCAGCCCCAGCATTTT.

V gene TRBV5-1 combines with J gene TRBJ2-3, with 7 bases aligning to TRBD2. The junction had 10 bases not matched to a gene; V was cut back by 8 bases and J by 4 bases. Germline CDR1 is SGHRS and CDR2 is YFSETQ. The CDR3 totals 14 residues. CDR3 residues: CASRIGGGADTQYF. The CDR3 nucleotides read TGCGCCAGTAGAATTGGCGGGGGTGCAGATACGCAGTATTTT. Together with reference TRBV5-1 and TRBJ2-3, the CDR3 gives the full variable domain: KAGVTQTPRYLIKTRGQQVTLSCSPISGHRSVSWYQQTPGQGLQFLFEYFSETQRNKGNFPGRFSGRQFSNSRSEMNVSTLELGDSALYLCASRIGGGADTQYFGPGTRLTVL.

This chain links TRBV7-9 with TRBJ2-3, with D tentatively TRBD1 or TRBD2 (5 bases each). Germline-derived CDR1 and CDR2 are SEHNR and FQNEAQ (reference sequence). The CDR3 extends over 19 amino acids. V was trimmed by 10 bases and J by 4 bases, leaving 33 bases between them. The CDR3 sequence: CATETQGRSAKGIPDTQYF. CDR3 bases: TGTGCCACCGAAACCCAAGGTCGTAGCGCGAAGGGGATCCCAGATACGCAGTATTTT.

The chain couples TRBV10-3 to TRBJ2-6; D unclear. Germline V lookup: CDR1 ENHRY, CDR2 SYGVKD. V lost 2 bases, J lost 4 bases, and 15 bases lay in between. This CDR3 comprises 17 residues. The CDR3 DNA is TGTGCCATCAGTGAGGGGCCCGTGCGAGGAGGGGCCAACGTCCTGACTTTC. This gives the protein CAISEGPVRGGANVLTF.

The genes are TRBV10-1 and TRBJ2-1; D unclear. This CDR3 contains 15 residues. V lost 0 bases and J lost 4, with 10 bases in between. CDR1 and CDR2 from the germline V gene are WNHNN and SYGVQD (reference sequence). CDR3 nucleotides: TGCGCCAGCAGTGAGTCACGGAGCCTTTACAATGAGCAGTTCTTC. Protein sequence: CASSESRSLYNEQFF.